The 22 T cell receptor beta chains below all came from one sample that was sequenced in a study of T cells in Graves' hyperthyroidism and ophthalmopathy. Researchers amplified the TCR beta CDR3 regions from RNA transcripts. HTBI primers drove first-round RT-PCR of the TCR CDR3. MiXCR was run by TCRdb on the multiplex PCR reads, yielding one entry per CDR3 protein. Of 350,000 to 400,000 distinct CDR3 sequences in the sample, 15% to 20% were seen once. The sequenced material came from blood. The receptors shown here come from a woman aged 18-29 years with Graves' hyperthyroidism.

The chain combines TRBV12-3 or TRBV12-4 with TRBJ2-7, with a tentative D call TRBD1 (5 bases). V was cut by 3 bases and J by 3 bases, with 15 bases left in between. The CDR3 is 15 residues long. The CDR3, as DNA: TGTGCCAGCAGTTTGGCCGGCAGGGCGAGCTACGAGCAGTACTTC. It specifies CASSLAGRASYEQYF.

This clonotype was observed at least ten times. V usage is TRBV20-1 and J usage is TRBJ2-7, with 11 bases lining up with TRBD2. There are 16 residues in the CDR3. Germline values: CDR1 DFQATT, CDR2 SNEGSKA (reference sequence). The junction had 13 bases not matched to a gene; V was cut back by 5 bases and J by 4 bases. CDR3 DNA: TGCAGTGCTCTTAGCGGGGGGGCCTCCTTTGGGTACGAGCAGTACTTC. As protein: CSALSGGASFGYEQYF.

This clonotype showed up many times. The chain uses TRBV20-1 and TRBJ2-2; a weak D match, TRBD1 (5 bases). Germline CDR1 is DFQATT and CDR2 is SNEGSKA (reference sequence). V dropped 0 bases and J dropped 1 base, with 15 bases sitting between them. CDR3 length: 17 residues. CDR3 nucleotides: TGCAGTGCTAGAGATTATGTCCCAGGGAAGAACACCGGGGAGCTGTTTTTT. As protein: CSARDYVPGKNTGELFF.

The gene calls are TRBV12-3 or TRBV12-4 and TRBJ2-3; 8 nucleotides match TRBD1. This CDR3 is 16 amino acids long. Trimming took 0 bases from V and 4 from J; bases not matched to a gene: 6. The CDR3 loop is CASSLAGQESSDTQYF. DNA of the CDR3: TGTGCCAGCAGTTTAGCGGGACAGGAAAGCTCAGATACGCAGTATTTT.

The rearrangement uses TRBV3-1 and TRBJ2-7, with a possible D match to TRBD2 (6 bases). Germline V gene lookup returns CDR1 LGHDT and CDR2 YNNKEL (reference sequence). V lost 1 base, J lost 2 bases, and 6 bases lay in between. There are 13 residues in the CDR3. CDR3 coding DNA: TGTGCCAGCAGCCAAGGGGAGGCCTACGAGCAGTACTTC. Protein: CASSQGEAYEQYF.

Ten or more counts support this clonotype. The chain couples TRBV5-1 to TRBJ2-7; possibly TRBD1 for D (6 bases). Trimming removed 5 bases at V and 4 bases at J, with 13 bases between. The CDR3 length is 13 residues. Germline V gives CDR1 SGHRS, CDR2 YFSETQ. The CDR3 DNA sequence: TGCGCCAGCAGTCAGGGGATTGGGTACGAGCAGTACTTC. Translated, it gives CASSQGIGYEQYF.

In its sample, this clonotype was seen many times. The V call is TRBV30, the J call TRBJ1-1; 9 bases match TRBD1. CDR3 length: 14 amino acids. V shed 5 bases and J 6 bases; nucleotides not matched to a gene: 10. Germline CDR1 reads GTSNPN; CDR2 reads SVGIG (reference sequence). The CDR3 is CAWSPGQGNPEAFF. The CDR3 region has the DNA TGTGCCTGGTCACCGGGACAGGGCAACCCTGAAGCTTTCTTT.

The table lists this clonotype with a few counts. The junction departs from germline at one end; a sequencing error may be responsible. This rearrangement joins TRBV7-7 to TRBJ2-2, with 10 positions matching TRBD2. The CDR3 loop spans 16 amino acids. Germline V lookup: CDR1 SSHAT, CDR2 FNYEAQ (reference sequence). Here the CDR3 DNA reads TGTGCTAGCAGCTTTAGCGGGGGGTCGAACACCGGGGAGCTGTTTTTT. Translated, it gives CASSFSGGSNTGELFF.

This chain joins TRBV11-3 and TRBJ2-7, with D tentatively TRBD2 (6 bases). Germline V gene data show CDR1 as SGHNT and CDR2 as YENEEA. V was trimmed by 5 bases and J by 6 bases, leaving 20 bases between them. The CDR3 is 15 amino acids. In nucleotides, the CDR3 is TGTGCCAGCAGCCCTCCTACTGGGGGGTGGGTCGAGCAGTACTTC. This gives the protein CASSPPTGGWVEQYF.

This clonotype was seen ten or more times. The rearrangement uses TRBV6-4 and TRBJ1-3; 7 nucleotides agree with TRBD1. CDR1 is MRHNA and CDR2 is SNTAGT in the germline V gene. Trimming cost V 3 bases and J 2 bases; bases outside gene matches: 7. The CDR3 is made up of 16 amino acids. CDR3 amino acids: CASSDLQGSTGNTIYF. The DNA for the CDR3 is TGTGCCAGCAGTGATCTACAGGGGAGCACTGGAAACACCATATATTTT.

In this sample, this clonotype turned up many times. This chain joins TRBV20-1 and TRBJ1-2; possible D gene TRBD1, 6 bases. This CDR3 comprises 12 residues. Trimming removed 6 bases from V and 6 bases from J, with 14 bases in between. From germline, CDR1 is DFQATT and CDR2 SNEGSKA (reference sequence). The CDR3 loop reads CSATPGADGYTF. The DNA for the CDR3 is TGCAGTGCGACCCCAGGGGCCGATGGCTACACCTTC.

The rearrangement links TRBV11-3 to TRBJ1-2, with TRBD1 identical over 7 bases. The CDR3 is 12 amino acids. Germline assignment: CDR1 SGHNT and CDR2 YENEEA. V was clipped by 5 bases and J by 6 bases; unmatched bases: 3. The CDR3 region has the DNA TGTGCCAGCAGCGAGGACAGGCATGGCTACACCTTC. Its protein product is CASSEDRHGYTF.

This clonotype showed up many times. The chain recombines TRBV27 with TRBJ2-7, with D possibly matching TRBD1 (6 bases). The CDR3 sequence is 14 residues long. V was cut by 5 bases and J by 1 base, with 12 bases left in between. The germline gives CDR1 MNHEY, CDR2 SMNVEV (reference sequence). In DNA form, the CDR3 reads TGTGCCAGCAGTACCGGGACACTTTCCTACGAGCAGTACTTC. This encodes CASSTGTLSYEQYF.

The genes are TRBV18 and TRBJ2-2; D uncertain. The V end lost 5 bases, the J end lost 0 bases, and 10 bases lay between the germline ends. The V gene's germline CDR1 is KGHSH and CDR2 LQKENI. The CDR3 extends over 15 amino acids. CDR3 DNA sequence: TGTGCCAGCTCAGTCACTCAAACGAACACCGGGGAGCTGTTTTTT. Residues: CASSVTQTNTGELFF.

This clonotype has a handful of counts. A read error may account for a junction end that differs from germline. This rearrangement joins TRBV5-1 to TRBJ2-4; D gene ambiguous. This CDR3 has 11 amino acids. The germline V gene encodes CDR1 SGHRS and CDR2 YFSETQ. DNA for the CDR3: TGCGCCAGCAGAGGTGACAACATTAAGTACTTC. It is translated as CASRGDNIKYF.

The table lists this clonotype with many counts. The chain combines TRBV6-2 or TRBV6-3 with TRBJ2-7; D possibly corresponds to TRBD2 (6 bases). Looked up from germline, CDR1 is MNHEY and CDR2 is SVGEGT. The V end was cut by 7 bases, the J end by 1 base, with 14 bases between. The CDR3 covers 14 residues. DNA of the CDR3: TGTGCCAGCAAAATAACCGGGACTTCCTACGAGCAGTACTTC. It is translated as CASKITGTSYEQYF.

In its sample, this clonotype was seen many times. V usage is TRBV6-1 and J usage is TRBJ1-5, with TRBD1 identical over 9 bases. CDR3 length equals 14 residues. CDR1 and CDR2 (germline): MNHNS, SASEGT. V shed 4 bases, J shed 5 bases, and the junction held 3 bases outside the gene matches. The CDR3 DNA is TGTGCCAGCAGTGGCGGGACAGGGTATCAGCCCCAGCATTTT. Residues: CASSGGTGYQPQHF.

This clonotype was picked up many times. One end of the junction fails to match germline, which may point to a read error. The genes are TRBV5-1 and TRBJ1-3, with TRBD1 as a possible D gene (5 bases). This CDR3 comprises 14 residues. Looked up from germline, CDR1 is SGHRS and CDR2 is YFSETQ. The CDR3 protein is CASSLRGSGNTIYF. The CDR3, as DNA: TGTGCCAGCAGCCTTAGGGGATCTGGAAACACCATATATTTT.

This clonotype was observed many times. The DNA for the CDR3 is TGCAGCGTTGAAGATCGGGCATCGCCCGGGGAGCTGTTTTTT. Protein sequence: CSVEDRASPGELFF. V usage is TRBV29-1 and J usage is TRBJ2-2; D is undetermined. Germline values: CDR1 SQVTM, CDR2 ANQGSEA. This CDR3 has 14 amino acids. V was shortened by 0 bases and J by 6 bases, with 11 bases between the two germline ends.

This clonotype was recorded many times. The rearrangement links TRBV7-8 to TRBJ2-5; either TRBD1 or TRBD2 may supply D (5 bases each). The germline V and J ends were trimmed by 5 bases and 1 base, with 14 bases remaining between them. Germline V gene data show CDR1 as SGHVS and CDR2 as FQNEAQ. The CDR3 is 15 residues long. CDR3 bases: TGTGCCAGCAGCCGTACCCGGGACCGCCAAGAGACCCAGTACTTC. Translating it yields CASSRTRDRQETQYF.

This clonotype was observed once. The genes are TRBV12-3 or TRBV12-4 and TRBJ1-2; a possible D gene is TRBD1 (5 bases). The CDR3 contains 17 residues. V gave up 7 bases and J gave up 0 bases, with 21 bases separating them. This chain's CDR3 is CASNLREGSGTNYGYTF. The CDR3 DNA sequence: TGTGCCAGCAACCTCAGGGAAGGTTCGGGCACTAACTATGGCTACACCTTC.

V is TRBV19 and J is TRBJ1-1; D is unresolved. Germline V gene lookup returns CDR1 LNHDA and CDR2 SQIVND (reference sequence). CDR3 length equals 15 residues. The V end lost 3 bases, the J end lost 5 bases, and 16 bases lay between the germline ends. CDR3 nucleotides: TGTGCCAGTAGTATCGGGGAGACACCTAATACTGAAGCTTTCTTT. Translation: CASSIGETPNTEAFF.